Reported below is one T cell receptor beta chain. Its target is unknown. This specimen belongs to a study of graft-versus-host responses after intestinal transplantation. The CDR3 consists of 14 residues. V lost 2 bases and J lost 5, with 12 bases in between. Germline values: CDR1 MNHNS, CDR2 SASEGT. Study observations and caveats: The marrow of recipients harbored GvH clones, and ileum or blood showed some of them first.

Assay: immunoSEQ multiplex PCR; the TCRdb copy retains only in-frame clones and omits some. The sample includes some 110,000 clones, just under 95% of them seen just once. This TCR derives from a human donor who was the organ donor for an intestinal transplant. Sequencing was performed on unstimulated CD8+ T cells sorted from spleen or lymph node cells, taken before transplant. V and J are TRBV6-1 and TRBJ1-1, with TRBD1 as a possible D gene (5 bases). The DNA for the CDR3 is TGTGCCAGCAGTGAATTTGGGGGAGGAACTGAAGCTTTCTTT. It yields the protein CASSEFGGGTEAFF.